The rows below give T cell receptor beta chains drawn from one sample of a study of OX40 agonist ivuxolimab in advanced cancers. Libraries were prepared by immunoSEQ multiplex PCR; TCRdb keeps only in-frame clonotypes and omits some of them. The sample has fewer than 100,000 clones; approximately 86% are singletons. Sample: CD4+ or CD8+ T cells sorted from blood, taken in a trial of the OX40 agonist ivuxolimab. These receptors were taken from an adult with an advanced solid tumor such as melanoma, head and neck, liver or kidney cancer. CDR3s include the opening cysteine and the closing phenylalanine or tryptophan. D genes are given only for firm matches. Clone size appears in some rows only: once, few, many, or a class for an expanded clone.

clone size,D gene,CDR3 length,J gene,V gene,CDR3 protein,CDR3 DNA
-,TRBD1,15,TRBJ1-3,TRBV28,CASRPLGTGVNTIYF,TGTGCCAGCAGGCCCCTCGGGACAGGCGTAAACACCATATATTTT
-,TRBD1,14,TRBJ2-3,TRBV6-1,CASSSPGQGKTQYF,TGTGCCAGCAGTTCCCCCGGACAGGGAAAGACGCAGTATTTT
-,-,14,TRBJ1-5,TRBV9,CASSVGQENQPQHF,TGTGCCAGCAGCGTAGGGCAAGAGAATCAGCCCCAGCATTTT
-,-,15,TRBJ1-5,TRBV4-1,CASSDYRQINQPQHF,TGCGCCAGCAGCGACTACCGACAGATCAATCAGCCCCAGCATTTT
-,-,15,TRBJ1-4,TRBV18,CASSRSGSLNEKLFF,TGTGCCAGCTCACGTTCCGGCAGCCTTAATGAAAAACTGTTTTTT
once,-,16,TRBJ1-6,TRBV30,CAWSSRSGSYNSPLHF,TGTGCCTGGAGCTCGCGGTCTGGCTCCTATAATTCACCCCTCCACTTT
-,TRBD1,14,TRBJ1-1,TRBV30,CAWSETGKNTEAFF,TGTGCCTGGAGCGAGACAGGGAAGAACACTGAAGCTTTCTTT
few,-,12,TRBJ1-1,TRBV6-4,CASRGVNTEAFF,TGTGCCAGCAGAGGCGTGAACACTGAAGCTTTCTTT
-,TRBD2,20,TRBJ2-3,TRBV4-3,CASSQDELAGGPHRAYTQYF,TGCGCCAGCAGCCAAGATGAACTAGCGGGGGGCCCCCATCGCGCGTATACGCAGTATTTT
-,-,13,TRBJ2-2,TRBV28,CASTSVNTGELFF,TGTGCCAGCACCTCCGTGAACACCGGGGAGCTGTTTTTT
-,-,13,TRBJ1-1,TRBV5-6,CASSRKRNTEAFF,TGTGCCAGCAGCCGCAAACGGAACACTGAAGCTTTCTTT
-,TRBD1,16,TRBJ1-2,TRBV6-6,CASSYSTGALDYGYTF,TGTGCCAGCAGTTACTCGACAGGGGCCTTGGACTATGGCTACACCTTC
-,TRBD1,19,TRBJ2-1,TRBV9,CASSANRDRAIQSYNEQFF,TGTGCCAGCAGCGCCAACCGGGACAGGGCGATACAATCCTACAATGAGCAGTTCTTC
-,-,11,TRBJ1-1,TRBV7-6,CASGGRTEAFF,TGTGCCAGCGGGGGCCGCACTGAAGCTTTCTTT
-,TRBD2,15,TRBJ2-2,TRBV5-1,CASSSGLAWTGELFF,TGCGCCAGCAGCTCGGGACTAGCGTGGACCGGGGAGCTGTTTTTT
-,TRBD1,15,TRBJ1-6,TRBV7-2,CASSSHRGADSPLHF,TGTGCCAGCAGCTCCCACAGGGGCGCTGATTCACCCCTCCACTTT
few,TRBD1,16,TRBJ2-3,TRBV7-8,CASSPRRGGRTDTQYF,TGTGCCAGCAGCCCTAGGAGAGGGGGCCGCACAGATACGCAGTATTTT
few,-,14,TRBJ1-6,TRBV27,CASRTPTAFSPLHF,TGTGCCAGCAGAACACCAACAGCGTTTTCACCCCTCCACTTT
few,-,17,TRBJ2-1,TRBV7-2,CASSLAVRGAGYNEQFF,TGTGCCAGCAGCTTAGCGGTCCGGGGGGCCGGCTACAATGAGCAGTTCTTC
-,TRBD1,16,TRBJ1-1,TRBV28,CASSGPLGTGGTEAFF,TGTGCCAGCAGCGGCCCTTTGGGGACAGGGGGCACTGAAGCTTTCTTT
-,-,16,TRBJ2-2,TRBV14,CASSQVVGLNTGELFF,TGTGCCAGCAGCCAAGTCGTTGGCCTGAACACCGGGGAGCTGTTTTTT
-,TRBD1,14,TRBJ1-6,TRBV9,CASSPRQGGSPLHF,TGTGCCAGCAGCCCTCGACAGGGAGGATCACCCCTCCACTTT
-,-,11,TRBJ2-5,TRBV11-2,CASSLDLGQYF,TGTGCCAGCAGCTTAGACCTCGGCCAGTACTTC
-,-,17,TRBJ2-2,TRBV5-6,CASSLFSGRSSAGELFF,TGTGCCAGCAGCTTGTTCAGCGGTAGGTCTTCCGCCGGGGAGCTGTTTTTT
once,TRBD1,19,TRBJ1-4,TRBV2,CASSERLGQGLLANEKLFF,TGTGCCAGCAGTGAAAGGCTGGGACAGGGACTTTTAGCTAATGAAAAACTGTTTTTT
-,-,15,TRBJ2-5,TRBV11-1,CASSLAHGDEETQYF,TGTGCCAGCAGCTTAGCCCACGGGGATGAAGAGACCCAGTACTTC
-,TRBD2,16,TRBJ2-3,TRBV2,CASTERGGGGLDTQYF,TGTGCCAGCACTGAACGCGGGGGGGGAGGTTTGGATACGCAGTATTTT
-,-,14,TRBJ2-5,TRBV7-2,CASSLGHAGETQYF,TGTGCCAGCAGCTTAGGTCACGCCGGGGAGACCCAGTACTTC
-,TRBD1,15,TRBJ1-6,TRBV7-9,CASKGQTGESSPLHF,TGTGCCAGCAAGGGGCAGACAGGGGAGAGTTCACCCCTCCACTTT
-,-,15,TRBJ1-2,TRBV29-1,CSVEREQGDNYGYTF,TGCAGCGTTGAAAGGGAACAGGGTGATAACTATGGCTACACCTTC
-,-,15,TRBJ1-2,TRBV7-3,CASSPSGGAGYGYTF,TGTGCCAGCAGCCCTTCTGGGGGGGCGGGCTATGGCTACACCTTC
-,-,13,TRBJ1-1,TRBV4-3,CASSQSFSTEAFF,TGCGCCAGCAGCCAATCTTTCTCTACTGAAGCTTTCTTT
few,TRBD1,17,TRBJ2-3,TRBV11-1,CASSLRDSRGSGDTQYF,TGTGCCAGCAGCTTACGGGACAGCAGAGGATCCGGGGATACGCAGTATTTT
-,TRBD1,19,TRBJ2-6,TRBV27,CASSSPQGVGARGANVLTF,TGTGCCAGCAGTTCCCCACAGGGGGTGGGGGCTCGTGGGGCCAACGTCCTGACTTTC
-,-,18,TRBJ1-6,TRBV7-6,CASSLELVGPSYNSPLHF,TGTGCCAGCAGCTTAGAACTGGTGGGCCCCTCCTATAATTCACCCCTCCACTTT
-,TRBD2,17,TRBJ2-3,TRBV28,CASSSSGGAFLTDTQYF,TGTGCCAGCAGTTCTAGCGGGGGGGCCTTTTTGACAGATACGCAGTATTTT
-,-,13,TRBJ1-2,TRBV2,CASSVLQGRGYTF,TGTGCCAGCAGTGTCCTTCAGGGTAGGGGCTACACCTTC
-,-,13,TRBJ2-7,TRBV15,CATSRDHGGEQYF,TGTGCCACCAGCAGAGATCACGGGGGAGAGCAGTACTTC